The 18 T cell receptor beta chains in this list originate from one sample, sequenced in a study of T-cell reconstitution after alpha-beta-depleted transplantation in children. Library preparation (for TCRbeta) was performed with unique molecular identifiers. TCRdb passed the PCR reads through MiXCR, listing each CDR3 protein once. The sample has 750,000 to 950,000 distinct CDR3 sequences, around 15% seen once. Sequenced here: PBMCs, mostly from graft donor cells, sampled 360 days after TCRalphabeta/CD19-depleted stem cell transplant. The receptors here all came from a male patient between 5 and 17 years old who had a stem cell transplant for acute lymphoblastic leukemia, so the T cells may come from the graft donor.

In this sample, this clonotype turned up a few times. The V call is TRBV3-1, the J call TRBJ2-7, with D unresolved. Trimming removed 2 bases from V and 0 bases from J, with 8 bases in between. There are 14 residues in the CDR3. CDR1 and CDR2 from the germline V gene are LGHDT and YNNKEL (reference sequence). The CDR3 loop is CASSQRRTSYEQYF. In DNA form, the CDR3 reads TGTGCCAGCAGCCAACGGCGGACCTCCTACGAGCAGTACTTC.

The V gene is TRBV5-1, the J gene TRBJ1-4; a weak D match, TRBD1 (5 bases). From germline, CDR1 is SGHRS and CDR2 YFSETQ. The CDR3 is made up of 15 amino acids. V lost 6 bases, J lost 0 bases, and 12 bases lay in between. This CDR3 reads CASTRGGATNEKLFF. In DNA, the CDR3 is TGCGCCAGCACCCGAGGAGGGGCAACTAATGAAAAACTGTTTTTT.

This clonotype was detected ten times or more. This chain connects TRBV20-1 to TRBJ1-4; D unclear. Trimming stripped 0 bases from V and 4 bases from J, with 6 bases between. The germline V gene has CDR1 DFQATT and CDR2 SNEGSKA (reference sequence). The CDR3 contains 13 residues. The CDR3 region is CSARDPNNEKLFF. CDR3 coding DNA: TGCAGTGCTAGAGATCCAAATAATGAAAAACTGTTTTTT.

This clonotype has ten or more counts. The chain employs TRBV19 and TRBJ2-7; 10 bases are a match to TRBD2. The V gene's germline CDR1 is LNHDA and CDR2 SQIVND (reference sequence). V shed 5 bases, J shed 2 bases, and the junction held 9 bases outside the gene matches. The CDR3 totals 16 residues. The CDR3 DNA reads TGTGCCAGTAGTCCCATAGCGGGAGGAAGGCCCTACGAGCAGTACTTC. Encoded protein: CASSPIAGGRPYEQYF.

This clonotype has a count of ten or more. The J gene is TRBJ2-7, the V gene TRBV7-9; the D gene is possibly TRBD1 (6 bases). Germline V lookup: CDR1 SEHNR, CDR2 FQNEAQ (reference sequence). V lost 1 base to trimming and J lost 6 bases, with 13 bases between them. The CDR3 covers 14 residues. CDR3 loop: CASSLGNRAVEQYF. The CDR3 coding sequence is TGTGCCAGCAGCTTAGGGAACAGGGCTGTCGAGCAGTACTTC.

The table lists this clonotype with many counts. V and J are TRBV5-6 and TRBJ2-1; TRBD1 might be the D (6 bases). Trimming took off 2 bases at V and 0 bases at J, with 15 bases between the two ends. The CDR3 covers 17 residues. The V gene's germline CDR1 is SGHDT and CDR2 YYEEEE. For the CDR3, the DNA is TGTGCCAGCAGCTTAAGGTCCAGCAGGGGCTCCTACAATGAGCAGTTCTTC. This encodes CASSLRSSRGSYNEQFF.

The sample holds a few counts of this clonotype. The CDR3 sequence: CASSLAFPGYEQYF. CDR3 nucleotides: TGTGCCAGCAGTTTAGCGTTTCCCGGCTACGAGCAGTACTTC. The V call is TRBV12-3 or TRBV12-4, the J call TRBJ2-7, with D unclear. CDR3 length equals 14 residues. V lost 0 bases, J lost 3 bases, and 9 bases lay in between.

CDR3 sequence (DNA): TGTGCCAGCAGTTCCCGACCAGACAGGATTCCTAACAATCAGCCCCAGCATTTT. Translating gives CASSSRPDRIPNNQPQHF. The rearrangement uses TRBV27 and TRBJ1-5; weak D call: TRBD1 (6 bases). CDR3 length: 18 residues. Trimming left V 4 bases short and J 3 bases short, with 22 bases between. Germline V gene data show CDR1 as MNHEY and CDR2 as SMNVEV (reference sequence).

This clonotype was seen a few times. The CDR3 sequence is CATSERENTEAFF. The DNA for the CDR3 is TGTGCCACCAGTGAGAGGGAGAACACTGAAGCTTTCTTT. The chain recombines TRBV24-1 with TRBJ1-1; unclear D gene. V lost 4 bases and J lost 1, with 6 bases in between. The CDR3 length is 13 residues. Germline V gene lookup returns CDR1 KGHDR and CDR2 SFDVKD.

This clonotype was recorded a few times. This chain uses TRBV20-1 with TRBJ2-4; the D gene is possibly TRBD2 (6 bases). Germline assignment: CDR1 DFQATT and CDR2 SNEGSKA (reference sequence). Between the trimmed V and J ends, which lost 6 bases and 6 bases, there was a span of 12 bases. This CDR3 is 12 amino acids long. Here the CDR3 DNA reads TGCAGTGCCCCGGGAGTCACAAACATTCAGTACTTC. This codes for CSAPGVTNIQYF.

This clonotype turned up a few times. The chain joins TRBV2 to TRBJ2-1; D possibly uses TRBD1 or TRBD2 (5 bases each). Trimming pared 9 bases from V and 5 bases from J, leaving 17 bases between. Germline V gives CDR1 SNHLY, CDR2 FYNNEI. This CDR3 contains 14 residues. The CDR3 bases are TGTGCCAGAACTCAGGGAGTAGCCAACAATGAGCAGTTCTTC. It is translated as CARTQGVANNEQFF.

This clonotype was observed a handful of times. The V and J genes are TRBV12-3 or TRBV12-4 and TRBJ2-5; no reliable D call. V gave up 2 bases and J gave up 2 bases, with 9 bases separating them. CDR3 size: 14 residues. CDR3 DNA: TGTGCCAGCAGTTTAAGGCCAGAACAAGAGACCCAGTACTTC. This gives the protein CASSLRPEQETQYF.

The chain couples TRBV3-1 to TRBJ2-7; the D gene is possibly TRBD1 (6 bases). V was pared by 3 bases and J by 3 bases, with 18 bases between. The CDR3 loop spans 16 amino acids. Germline loops: CDR1 LGHDT, CDR2 YNNKEL (reference sequence). The CDR3 region is CASSHFRGHYFYEQYF. As DNA, the CDR3 is TGTGCCAGCAGCCACTTTCGGGGACACTACTTCTACGAGCAGTACTTC.

V usage is TRBV6-4 and J usage is TRBJ2-2; the match to TRBD2 covers 8 bases. The germline V gene encodes CDR1 MRHNA and CDR2 SNTAGT. The CDR3 is 19 residues long. V trimming: 8 bases; J trimming: 1 base; junction bases outside the gene matches: 18. In DNA, the CDR3 is TGTGCCAGCCGTACACTTCGAGGGAAGACTAGCGTGAACACCGGGGAGCTGTTTTTT. This translates into CASRTLRGKTSVNTGELFF.

The rearrangement links TRBV5-1 to TRBJ2-7; TRBD2 agrees at 9 bases. The germline CDR1 and CDR2 sequences are SGHRS and YFSETQ. The trim removed 4 bases at V and 5 bases at J, leaving 7 bases unmatched. There are 14 residues in the CDR3. For the CDR3, the DNA is TGCGCCAGCAGCAGGCTAGCGGGAACGGACGAGCAGTACTTC. It codes for CASSRLAGTDEQYF.

A few counts support this clonotype. V usage is TRBV7-6 and J usage is TRBJ2-1; 7 bases map to TRBD1. Per the germline V gene, CDR1 is SGHVS and CDR2 is FNYEAQ. V was clipped by 3 bases and J by 4 bases; unmatched bases: 6. The CDR3 length is 15 residues. The CDR3 nucleotides read TGTGCCAGCAGCTTTTCGGGACAGATATACAATGAGCAGTTCTTC. It specifies CASSFSGQIYNEQFF.

This sequence joins TRBV7-9 and TRBJ2-2, with 8 nucleotides matching TRBD2. The germline V gene has CDR1 SEHNR and CDR2 FQNEAQ (reference sequence). Germline trimming cut 7 bases from V and 2 bases from J; bases unmatched to any gene: 3. CDR3 length: 14 amino acids. CDR3 residues: CASTTSGNTGELFF. For the CDR3, the DNA is TGTGCCAGCACTACTAGCGGAAACACCGGGGAGCTGTTTTTT.

V is TRBV5-1 and J is TRBJ2-7; 12 bases line up with TRBD2. Germline V gene lookup returns CDR1 SGHRS and CDR2 YFSETQ. V shed 0 bases and J 0 bases; nucleotides not matched to a gene: 4. CDR3 length equals 17 residues. CDR3 nucleotides: TGCGCCAGCAGCTTGGGGGCTAGCGGGAGGGTCTCCTACGAGCAGTACTTC. Its protein is CASSLGASGRVSYEQYF. The whole variable domain, filled in from reference TRBV5-1 and TRBJ2-7, reads KAGVTQTPRYLIKTRGQQVTLSCSPISGHRSVSWYQQTPGQGLQFLFEYFSETQRNKGNFPGRFSGRQFSNSRSEMNVSTLELGDSALYLCASSLGASGRVSYEQYFGPGTRLTVT.